The 24 T cell receptor beta chains presented below share a single source sample, sequenced in a study of blood T cells in healthy people across ages. A second PCR of about 7 to 12 cycles used a sample-barcoded 5' primer and a J-beta primer mix. TCRdb ran MiXCR on the 5' RACE reads and lists one entry per CDR3 protein. This table has approximately 2,000,000 distinct CDR3 sequences, about two fifths appearing once. The material sequenced was blood. Receptors originate from a human donor in good health.

The chain uses TRBV6-2 or TRBV6-3 and TRBJ2-6, with D perhaps matching TRBD1 (7 bases). The CDR3 is 18 amino acids. Germline CDR1 and CDR2: MNHEY and SVGEGT. Between the trimmed V and J ends, which lost 6 bases and 0 bases, there was a span of 18 bases. CDR3 in amino acids: CASSLRGEVISGANVLTF. The CDR3 DNA sequence: TGTGCCAGCAGCCTCAGGGGGGAGGTAATCTCTGGGGCCAACGTCCTGACTTTC.

The chain employs TRBV4-3 and TRBJ2-6; tentatively, D is TRBD1 (6 bases). This CDR3 spans 20 amino acids. V was pared by 0 bases and J by 2 bases, with 20 bases between. Looked up from germline, CDR1 is LGHNA and CDR2 is YSLEER. CDR3 amino acids: CASSQDRVIRGIPGANVLTF. In DNA form, the CDR3 reads TGCGCCAGCAGCCAAGATCGCGTGATTAGGGGGATTCCTGGGGCCAACGTCCTGACTTTC.

The rearrangement joins TRBV15 to TRBJ2-3; D is possibly TRBD1 or TRBD2 (6 bases each). The CDR3 extends over 15 amino acids. Germline V lookup: CDR1 LNHNV, CDR2 YYDKDF (reference sequence). Between the trimmed V and J ends, which lost 8 bases and 3 bases, there was a span of 18 bases. The CDR3 DNA reads TGTGCCACCCGGTCGGGGGCGCAGGGGACAGATACGCAGTATTTT. Translation: CATRSGAQGTDTQYF.

This rearrangement joins TRBV12-5 to TRBJ2-6; D is undetermined. CDR1 and CDR2 from the germline V gene are LGHNT and FRNRAP. The CDR3 has 16 amino acids. V dropped 5 bases and J dropped 0 bases, with 11 bases sitting between them. The CDR3 bases are TGTGCTAGTGGTCCGATGCTTGTCTCTGGGGCCAACGTCCTGACTTTC. Translating it yields CASGPMLVSGANVLTF.

This clonotype showed up just once. CDR3 DNA: TGTGCCAGCAGTCCCCGGGACAGTAGTTCCTATGGCTACACCTTC. Protein sequence: CASSPRDSSSYGYTF. The J gene is TRBJ1-2, the V gene TRBV25-1; TRBD1 agrees at 7 bases. CDR3 length: 15 amino acids. V lost 5 bases, J lost 4 bases, and 10 bases stayed unmatched. Germline CDR1 is MGHDK and CDR2 is SYGVNS.

There are a few counts of this clonotype. The junction does not match germline at one end; this may be a read error. The chain recombines TRBV15 with TRBJ2-3; weak D call: TRBD1 (5 bases). This CDR3 has 15 residues. Germline V CDR1 and CDR2: LNHNV, YYDKDF (reference sequence). CDR3: CATSRANQGLDTQCF. Written as DNA, the CDR3 is TGTGCCACCAGCAGAGCCAATCAGGGATTAGATACGCAGTGTTTT.

Concerning this clonotype itself: Its ends do not fully match the called genes, so a read error is possible. This chain uses TRBV20-1 with TRBJ1-2; 9 bases fit TRBD1. The CDR3 runs 16 residues. Looked up from germline, CDR1 is DFQATT and CDR2 is SNEGSKA (reference sequence). The CDR3 sequence: CSAASTGGASFNGCTF. The CDR3 coding sequence is TGCAGTGCTGCCTCTACAGGGGGCGCCTCCTTCAATGGCTGCACCTTC.

The table lists this clonotype with a few counts. V gene TRBV6-1 combines with J gene TRBJ1-2, with D possibly TRBD1 on 6 matching bases. The CDR3 sequence is 13 residues long. Trimming shortened V by 3 bases and J by 4 bases, and 9 bases separated the two germline ends. From germline, CDR1 is MNHNS and CDR2 SASEGT. The CDR3 region has the DNA TGTGCCAGCAGTGAGCGGGACACCTATGGCTACACCTTC. This gives the protein CASSERDTYGYTF.

This rearrangement joins TRBV7-6 to TRBJ2-6; D is unclear. CDR3 size: 12 residues. V shed 5 bases and J shed 5 bases, with 4 bases lying between them. CDR1 and CDR2 from the germline V gene are SGHVS and FNYEAQ. This CDR3 reads CASSEWANVLTF. The CDR3 nucleotides read TGTGCCAGCAGCGAGTGGGCCAACGTCCTGACTTTC.

This rearrangement joins TRBV6-4 to TRBJ1-1; 7 bases map to TRBD1. The germline gives CDR1 MRHNA, CDR2 SNTAGT. The CDR3 runs to 13 residues. After removal of 6 bases from V and 3 bases from J, the junction contained 4 bases not matched to a gene. CDR3 region: CASSTDRYTEAFF. For the CDR3, the DNA is TGTGCCAGCAGCACGGACAGGTACACTGAAGCTTTCTTT.

This clonotype was detected a few times. The chain joins TRBV7-3 to TRBJ1-1; 7 bases agree with TRBD1. The germline V gene encodes CDR1 SGHTA and CDR2 FQGTGA. V lost 5 bases and J lost 4; bases outside the gene matches: 19. This CDR3 has 18 residues. CDR3 nucleotides: TGTGCCAGCAGCCCTCGACAGGGTATTTTTAATACAGTCACTGAAGCTTTCTTT. Its protein product is CASSPRQGIFNTVTEAFF.

V usage is TRBV29-1 and J usage is TRBJ1-2; D remains unclear. There are 14 residues in the CDR3. V gave up 0 bases and J gave up 5 bases, with 13 bases separating them. Germline CDR1 and CDR2: SQVTM and ANQGSEA. The CDR3, as DNA: TGCAGCGTTGAAGAATCCCCGTTTTTATATGGCTACACCTTC. It encodes CSVEESPFLYGYTF.

The rearrangement joins TRBV5-1 to TRBJ2-7; 7 nucleotides agree with TRBD1. The CDR3 is 14 amino acids. Germline assignment: CDR1 SGHRS and CDR2 YFSETQ. V lost 4 bases to trimming and J lost 4 bases; unmatched junction nucleotides: 8. The CDR3 region is CASSERDRPYEQYF. Here the CDR3 DNA reads TGCGCCAGCAGCGAGAGGGACAGACCATACGAGCAGTACTTC.

The rearrangement links TRBV7-9 to TRBJ2-3; D not resolved. CDR1 is SEHNR and CDR2 is FQNEAQ in the germline V gene (reference sequence). The germline V and J ends were trimmed by 4 bases and 2 bases, with 13 bases remaining between them. This CDR3 has 15 amino acids. CDR3 amino acids: CASSSRLLDTDTQYF. DNA of the CDR3: TGTGCCAGCAGCTCCAGGTTACTCGACACAGATACGCAGTATTTT.

About this clonotype itself: At one end, the junction sequence differs from germline, possibly due to a read error. This CDR3 reads CASSPFPSATEAFF. In DNA form, the CDR3 reads TGTGCTAGCAGCCCCTTTCCGAGCGCCACTGAAGCTTTCTTT. V gene TRBV7-7 combines with J gene TRBJ1-1; D remains unclear. CDR1 SSHAT and CDR2 FNYEAQ come from the germline V gene (reference sequence). This CDR3 comprises 14 residues.

The genes are TRBV12-3 or TRBV12-4 and TRBJ2-1; 7 bases are shared with TRBD1. The closer fit of TRBJ2-7 to the DNA end suggests the J call may be wrong. The CDR3 loop spans 12 amino acids. CDR3 in amino acids: CASSFGQAEQYF. The CDR3 nucleotides read TGTGCCAGCAGTTTCGGACAGGCTGAGCAGTACTTC.

This clonotype was counted between two and nine times. The rearrangement uses TRBV29-1 and TRBJ2-7; unclear D gene. The V gene lost 5 bases and the J gene lost 7 bases, with 21 bases spanning the gap. Germline CDR1 and CDR2: SQVTM and ANQGSEA. This CDR3 has 14 residues. The CDR3 DNA reads as TGCAGCGTTCCGGGTGGCGCCCTGTTTGGAGAGCAGTACTTC. This encodes CSVPGGALFGEQYF.

This clonotype has a count of ten or more. The rearrangement joins TRBV6-1 to TRBJ2-6; a possible D gene is TRBD1 (6 bases). This CDR3 comprises 15 residues. Trimming left V 11 bases short and J 1 base short, with 15 bases between. Germline V CDR1 and CDR2: MNHNS, SASEGT. DNA of the CDR3: TGTGCCGGAACGGGACAAGCATCTGGGGCCAACGTCCTGACTTTC. Protein product: CAGTGQASGANVLTF.

The chain is built from TRBV20-1 and TRBJ2-4, with 7 bases fitting TRBD1. The J call is doubtful: the DNA matches TRBJ2-7 better. Looked up from germline, CDR1 is DFQATT and CDR2 is SNEGSKA (reference sequence). This CDR3 region has 15 residues. This CDR3 is CSARDPRTGYYEQYF. For the CDR3, the DNA is TGCAGTGCTAGAGATCCCCGGACAGGATACTACGAGCAGTACTTC.

The genes are TRBV3-1 and TRBJ2-1; D gene ambiguous. The germline CDR1 and CDR2 sequences are LGHDT and YNNKEL (reference sequence). There are 15 residues in the CDR3. V was cut by 1 base and J by 10 bases, with 17 bases left in between. The CDR3: CASSQAPGELGEQFF. CDR3 nucleotide sequence: TGTGCCAGCAGCCAAGCACCTGGGGAACTGGGGGAGCAGTTCTTC.

The chain recombines TRBV5-5 with TRBJ2-7; D uncertain. The CDR3 has 17 residues. Germline V gene lookup returns CDR1 SGHKS and CDR2 YYEKEE (reference sequence). V shed 4 bases and J shed 3 bases, with 23 bases lying between them. This chain's CDR3 is CASSKSHLLVRVYEQYF. As DNA, the CDR3 is TGTGCCAGCAGCAAATCCCACCTGCTTGTTAGGGTCTACGAGCAGTACTTC.

This clonotype was seen a few times. V is TRBV7-2 and J is TRBJ2-7; 9 bases align to TRBD2. The germline gives CDR1 SGHTA, CDR2 FQGNSA. This CDR3 is 17 amino acids long. V dropped 2 bases and J dropped 2; count of bases not matched to a gene: 10. The DNA of the CDR3 is TGTGCCAGCAGCTTACCTAACAGCGGGGGGAAGACCTACGAGCAGTACTTC. Protein sequence: CASSLPNSGGKTYEQYF.

This clonotype was observed a handful of times. The chain links TRBV2 to TRBJ1-2; 10 bases fit TRBD1. Looked up from germline, CDR1 is SNHLY and CDR2 is FYNNEI. The V segment lost 6 bases and the J segment 8 bases; nucleotides outside the gene matches: 9. This CDR3 has 14 amino acids. The CDR3 sequence: CASRAGQGLGGYTF. The CDR3, as DNA: TGTGCCAGCAGGGCGGGACAGGGGTTGGGCGGCTACACCTTC.

The gene calls are TRBV12-3 or TRBV12-4 and TRBJ2-3, with unresolved D. V was clipped by 3 bases and J by 2 bases, with 12 bases between them. This CDR3 is built from 15 residues. The CDR3 bases are TGTGCCAGCAGTTTTCGAGCCACTCCCACAGATACGCAGTATTTT. This codes for CASSFRATPTDTQYF.